This record concerns one TCR beta chain sequence. The sample comes from a study of blood T cell repertoires in COVID-19. About the research overall: PBMCs, B-cell-depleted T cells, or T cells provided the cDNA or gDNA that made up the material.

The CDR3 runs to 15 residues. V gave up 6 bases and J gave up 2 bases, with 17 bases separating them. Germline loops: CDR1 SGHVS, CDR2 FQNEAQ. The assay was immunoSEQ multiplex PCR, and TCRdb's table has in-frame clones only and misses some. The repertoire holds 120,000 to 150,000 clones, just under 85% seen once, with approximately 3.6% in the top ten. Membership in each cohort depended on participant-reported clinical history. The specimen sequenced was PBMCs or T cells enriched from blood (not recorded which). J is TRBJ2-7 and V is TRBV7-8; tentative D call: TRBD2 (6 bases). This TCR was recovered from a woman aged 45-59 years with acute COVID-19. The CDR3 is CASSPGHGGAYEQYF. CDR3 DNA: TGTGCCAGCAGTCCTGGACACGGAGGGGCCTACGAGCAGTACTTC.